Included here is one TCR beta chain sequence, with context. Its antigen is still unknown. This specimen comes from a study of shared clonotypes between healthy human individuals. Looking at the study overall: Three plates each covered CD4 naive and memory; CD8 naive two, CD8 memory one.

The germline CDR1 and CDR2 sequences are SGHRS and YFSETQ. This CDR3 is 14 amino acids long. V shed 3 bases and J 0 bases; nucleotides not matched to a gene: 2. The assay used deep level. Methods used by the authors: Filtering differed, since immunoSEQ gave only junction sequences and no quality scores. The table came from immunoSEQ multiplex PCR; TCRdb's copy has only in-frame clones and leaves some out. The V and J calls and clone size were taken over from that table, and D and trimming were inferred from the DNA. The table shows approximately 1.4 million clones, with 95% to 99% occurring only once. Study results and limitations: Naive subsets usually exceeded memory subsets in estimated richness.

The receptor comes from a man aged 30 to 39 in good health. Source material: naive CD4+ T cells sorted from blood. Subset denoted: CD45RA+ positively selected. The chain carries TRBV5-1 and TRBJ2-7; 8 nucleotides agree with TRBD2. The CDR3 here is CASSWTSTSYEQYF. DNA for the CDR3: TGCGCCAGCAGCTGGACTAGCACCTCCTACGAGCAGTACTTC.